What follows is one T cell receptor beta chain and its context. This entry is derived from a study of blood T cell repertoires in COVID-19. Study information: Sources were T cells, B-cell-depleted T cells, or PBMCs; the material itself was cDNA or gDNA.

As processed by the authors: Quantification of nucleated cells was approximated via reference gene primer amplification. The method was immunoSEQ multiplex PCR; TCRdb's version includes in-frame clones alone and lacks a portion of them. The D gene and trimming were derived from the DNA, and the V and J assignments and clone size from that table. The sample shows about 170,000 clones, more than 70% of them seen only once. V lost 4 bases, J lost 2 bases, and 14 bases lay in between. Germline CDR1 reads SNHLY; CDR2 reads FYNNEI. The CDR3 extends over 16 amino acids. The sequence was collected from a man in his fifties who had recovered from COVID-19. V and J are TRBV2 and TRBJ2-2; possibly TRBD1 for D (5 bases). Source material: peripheral blood. The CDR3 region is CASSVGPGRNTGELFF. As DNA, the CDR3 is TGTGCCAGCAGTGTTGGCCCAGGGCGCAACACCGGGGAGCTGTTTTTT.